Below are 19 T cell receptor beta chains sequenced from a single sample in a study of blood T cells in healthy people across ages. Alongside a J-beta primer mix, a sample-barcoded 5' primer served in a second PCR lasting about 7 to 12 cycles. From the 5' RACE reads, TCRdb called clonotypes with MiXCR, one entry per CDR3 protein. The profile shows 1,100,000 or so distinct CDR3 sequences, less than 50% of them singletons. The source material was blood. The receptors derive from a woman in her sixties in good health.

This clonotype was recorded at least ten times. V is TRBV28 and J is TRBJ2-1; D remains ambiguous. Trimming took off 4 bases at V and 9 bases at J, with 10 bases between the two ends. The CDR3 consists of 12 residues. The germline V gene has CDR1 MDHEN and CDR2 SYDVKM. The CDR3 DNA follows: TGTGCCAGCAGTTACAGCCGGGTTGAGCAGTTCTTC. Translating it yields CASSYSRVEQFF.

This clonotype was observed many times. CDR3 in DNA: TGCAGTGCTAGACCCGGCGGCGGTAGCGGGAGGGCGTTAACAGATACGCAGTATTTT. Residues: CSARPGGGSGRALTDTQYF. The chain has TRBV20-1 and TRBJ2-3; 11 positions agree with TRBD2. Germline V gene data show CDR1 as DFQATT and CDR2 as SNEGSKA (reference sequence). V shed 2 bases, J shed 3 bases, and the junction held 16 bases outside the gene matches. CDR3 length: 19 amino acids.

The chain uses TRBV5-4 and TRBJ2-1; TRBD1 matches 10 bases. Germline assignment: CDR1 SGHNT and CDR2 YYREEE (reference sequence). The V and J ends lost 4 bases and 5 bases, in that order; junction bases with no gene match: 6. The CDR3 has 15 amino acids. The CDR3 DNA follows: TGTGCCAGCAGCATGCCGGGACAGGGGAACAATGAGCAGTTCTTC. This sequence encodes CASSMPGQGNNEQFF.

The chain couples TRBV2 to TRBJ2-3; D perhaps matches TRBD2 (6 bases). Trimming took 5 bases from V and 0 from J, leaving 15 bases between them. Germline V gene sequence: CDR1 SNHLY, CDR2 FYNNEI. The CDR3 consists of 16 residues. This CDR3 is CASSRRDSTSTDTQYF. DNA for the CDR3: TGTGCCAGCAGTCGCCGGGACTCTACTAGCACAGATACGCAGTATTTT.

Note on this clonotype: A junction end diverges from the germline sequence, so it may reflect a read error. In DNA form, the CDR3 reads TGTGCCAGCAGTACTTGGGACAGCCTCTCTGGGGCCAGCGTCCTGACTTTC. Its protein is CASSTWDSLSGASVLTF. The rearrangement links TRBV11-2 to TRBJ2-6; 7 nucleotides align to TRBD1. This CDR3 spans 17 amino acids. CDR1 and CDR2 (germline): SGHAT, FQNNGV.

V and J are TRBV5-5 and TRBJ2-6; D is undetermined. The germline V and J ends were trimmed by 2 bases and 1 base, with 13 bases remaining between them. The CDR3 has 17 amino acids. CDR1 and CDR2 from the germline V gene are SGHKS and YYEKEE (reference sequence). CDR3: CASSFLEGLSGANVLTF. DNA of the CDR3: TGTGCCAGCAGCTTTCTGGAAGGTTTGTCTGGGGCCAACGTCCTGACTTTC.

This clonotype occurred a few times. The genes are TRBV15 and TRBJ2-3; D call uncertain. Trimming removed 1 base from V and 2 bases from J, with 1 base in between. In germline, CDR1 is LNHNV, CDR2 YYDKDF (reference sequence). The CDR3 totals 12 residues. The CDR3 DNA reads as TGTGCCACCAGCAGAGCCACAGATACGCAGTATTTT. Residues: CATSRATDTQYF.

This clonotype has just a few counts. The rearrangement uses TRBV7-3 and TRBJ2-5; 9 bases are shared with TRBD1. This CDR3 spans 15 amino acids. With 6 bases clipped from V and 4 bases from J, the junction kept 9 bases outside the gene matches. CDR1 is SGHTA, CDR2 FQGTGA, per germline. CDR3 region: CASSFTGGSRETQYF. The CDR3 bases are TGTGCCAGCAGTTTTACAGGGGGCTCCAGAGAGACCCAGTACTTC.

The chain recombines TRBV27 with TRBJ2-7; possibly TRBD1 for D (5 bases). The V gene's germline CDR1 is MNHEY and CDR2 SMNVEV (reference sequence). V was shortened by 2 bases and J by 4 bases, with 12 bases between the two germline ends. This CDR3 is built from 14 residues. Here the CDR3 DNA reads TGTGCCAGCAGTTTACCAGGGAAGCTTTACGAGCAGTACTTC. As protein: CASSLPGKLYEQYF.

This sequence joins TRBV20-1 and TRBJ2-1; tentatively, D is TRBD2 (6 bases). This CDR3 is 17 amino acids long. V lost 3 bases and J lost 2, with 20 bases in between. CDR1 is DFQATT, CDR2 SNEGSKA, per germline (reference sequence). In DNA form, the CDR3 reads TGCAGTGCTAGGGGCGAAACTAGCAAGGTTGCCTACAATGAGCAGTTCTTC. It is translated as CSARGETSKVAYNEQFF.

The CDR3 DNA reads as TGTGCCAGCAGTGCGGGAGTTGGACGAGCGGGACCCTACGAGCAGTACTTC. Translation: CASSAGVGRAGPYEQYF. The chain links TRBV6-1 to TRBJ2-7; 7 bases are shared with TRBD2. CDR3 length equals 17 residues. Germline V gives CDR1 MNHNS, CDR2 SASEGT. Germline trimming cut 4 bases from V and 2 bases from J; bases unmatched to any gene: 14.

CDR3 in DNA: TGTGCCTGGCAGGCTAGCGGGAGGGGGAAGACCCAGTACTTC. Its protein is CAWQASGRGKTQYF. V usage is TRBV30 and J usage is TRBJ2-5; 12 nucleotides match TRBD2. The CDR3 extends over 14 amino acids. Germline-derived CDR1 and CDR2 are GTSNPN and SVGIG (reference sequence). The trim removed 5 bases at V and 6 bases at J, leaving 7 bases unmatched.

The chain couples TRBV4-1 to TRBJ2-5, with D maybe TRBD2 (6 bases). Near its end, the DNA agrees better with TRBJ2-7, so the J call may be wrong. The CDR3 extends over 15 amino acids. Per germline, CDR1 MGHRA and CDR2 YSYEKL. This CDR3 is CASSQDWRGHYEQYF. CDR3 in DNA: TGCGCCAGCAGCCAAGATTGGCGGGGCCACTACGAGCAGTACTTC.

The CDR3 bases are TGTGCCAGCACCCTCATCAGCGGGAGGGAGAATGAGCAGTTCTTC. Its protein product is CASTLISGRENEQFF. The V call is TRBV12-3 or TRBV12-4, the J call TRBJ2-1; 10 bases are shared with TRBD2. This CDR3 region has 15 residues. J gave up 7 bases and V 7 bases, and 10 bases lay outside the gene matches.

This clonotype appeared a few times. The chain links TRBV7-2 to TRBJ2-3; the D gene is possibly TRBD2 (6 bases). V was clipped by 5 bases and J by 7 bases, with 7 bases between them. Germline-derived CDR1 and CDR2 are SGHTA and FQGNSA. The CDR3 spans 11 residues. This CDR3 is CASSGDYTQYF. DNA for the CDR3: TGTGCCAGCAGCGGGGACTATACGCAGTATTTT.

This clonotype has only a few counts. The chain carries TRBV12-3 or TRBV12-4 and TRBJ2-7; D is undetermined. V lost 5 bases and J lost 0, with 11 bases in between. There are 14 residues in the CDR3. The CDR3 DNA is TGTGCCAGCAGTGTCGGAACTCACTCCTACGAGCAGTACTTC. Residues: CASSVGTHSYEQYF.

The chain uses TRBV20-1 and TRBJ2-4; 8 nucleotides agree with TRBD2. The CDR3 length is 11 residues. J gave up 13 bases and V 1 base, and 3 bases lay outside the gene matches. Germline V gene lookup returns CDR1 DFQATT and CDR2 SNEGSKA (reference sequence). Here the CDR3 DNA reads TGCAGTGCTAGAGTGACTAGCGCCCAGTACTTC. Amino acid sequence: CSARVTSAQYF.

As regards this clonotype: A junction boundary mismatches the germline segment, possibly from a read error. This chain joins TRBV5-5 and TRBJ2-1; D might be TRBD1 (5 bases). Germline values: CDR1 SGHKS, CDR2 YYEKEE (reference sequence). The CDR3 contains 15 residues. CDR3 sequence: CASSLQDRVYNEQFF. CDR3 DNA: TGTGCTAGCAGCTTGCAAGACAGAGTTTACAATGAGCAGTTCTTC.

On this clonotype itself: At one of its ends the junction is not consistent with the germline gene, which may arise from a read error. The rearrangement uses TRBV6-5 and TRBJ2-3, with D perhaps matching TRBD2 (6 bases). Germline CDR1 reads MNHEY; CDR2 reads SVGAGI. The CDR3 sequence is 16 residues long. DNA of the CDR3: TGTGCCAGCAGCCCTTCCCTAGCGACCCTCACAGATACGCAGTTTTTT. Its translation: CASSPSLATLTDTQFF.